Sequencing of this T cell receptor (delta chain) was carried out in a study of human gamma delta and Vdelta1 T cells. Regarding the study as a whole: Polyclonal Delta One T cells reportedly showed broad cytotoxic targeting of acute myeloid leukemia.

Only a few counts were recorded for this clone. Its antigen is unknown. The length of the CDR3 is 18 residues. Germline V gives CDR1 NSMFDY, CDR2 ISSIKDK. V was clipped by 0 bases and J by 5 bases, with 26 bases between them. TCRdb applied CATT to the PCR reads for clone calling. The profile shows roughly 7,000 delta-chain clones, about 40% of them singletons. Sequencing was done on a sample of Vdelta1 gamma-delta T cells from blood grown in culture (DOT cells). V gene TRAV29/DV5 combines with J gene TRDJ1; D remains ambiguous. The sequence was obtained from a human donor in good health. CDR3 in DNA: TGTGCAGCAAGCGCGCCCCCTCGTCTACCCCACTTTGGGGATAAACTCATCTTT. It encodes CAASAPPRLPHFGDKLIF.